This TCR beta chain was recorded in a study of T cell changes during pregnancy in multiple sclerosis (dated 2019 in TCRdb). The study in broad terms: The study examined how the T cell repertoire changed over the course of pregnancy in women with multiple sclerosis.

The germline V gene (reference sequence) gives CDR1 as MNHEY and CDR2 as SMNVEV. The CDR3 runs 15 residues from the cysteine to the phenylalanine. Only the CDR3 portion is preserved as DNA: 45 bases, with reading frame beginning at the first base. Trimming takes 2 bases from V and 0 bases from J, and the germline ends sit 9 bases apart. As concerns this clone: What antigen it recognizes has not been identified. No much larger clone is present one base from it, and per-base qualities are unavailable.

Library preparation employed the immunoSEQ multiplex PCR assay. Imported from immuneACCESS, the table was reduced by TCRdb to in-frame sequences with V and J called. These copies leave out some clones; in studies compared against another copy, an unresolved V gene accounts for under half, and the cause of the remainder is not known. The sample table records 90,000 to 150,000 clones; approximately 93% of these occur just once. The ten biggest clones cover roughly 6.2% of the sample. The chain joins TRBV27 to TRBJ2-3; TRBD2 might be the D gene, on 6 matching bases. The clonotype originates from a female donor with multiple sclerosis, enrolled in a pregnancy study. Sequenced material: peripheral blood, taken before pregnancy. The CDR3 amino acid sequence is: CASSLRGTSTDTQYF. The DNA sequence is TGTGCCAGCAGTTTACGGGGGACGAGCACAGATACGCAGTATTTT.